These 19 T cell receptor beta chains came from one sample sequenced in a study of shared clonotypes between healthy human individuals. Assay: immunoSEQ multiplex PCR; the TCRdb copy retains only in-frame clones and omits some. Counted here are roughly 1,600,000 clones, around 98.5% occurring once; the ten biggest clones make up about 0.35%. The sample was naive CD4+ T cells sorted from blood. Subset reported: CD45RA+ positively selected. These receptors were obtained from a young man in good health.

The V gene is TRBV6-5, the J gene TRBJ1-5, with D hard to call. The V and J ends lost 7 bases and 2 bases respectively, with 15 bases between them. Germline lookup yields CDR1 MNHEY and CDR2 SVGAGI. The CDR3 has 15 amino acids. Here the CDR3 DNA reads TGTGCCAGCAAGCTTACCGGGTCAGGCAATCAGCCCCAGCATTTT. It codes for CASKLTGSGNQPQHF.

This rearrangement joins TRBV6-1 to TRBJ2-7, with 8 bases aligning to TRBD1. The CDR3 contains 15 residues. Germline V gene data show CDR1 as MNHNS and CDR2 as SASEGT. After removal of 0 bases from V and 3 bases from J, the junction contained 4 bases not matched to a gene. The CDR3 region is CASSEARTGGYEQYF. CDR3 bases: TGTGCCAGCAGTGAAGCGCGAACAGGGGGCTACGAGCAGTACTTC.

The chain joins TRBV28 to TRBJ2-5; TRBD1 is a possible D gene (6 bases). This CDR3 is built from 14 residues. The V end lost 3 bases, the J end lost 2 bases, and 10 bases lay between the germline ends. Looked up from germline, CDR1 is MDHEN and CDR2 is SYDVKM. CDR3 sequence: CASSFWGRQETQYF. CDR3 DNA sequence: TGTGCCAGCAGTTTTTGGGGGCGGCAAGAGACCCAGTACTTC.

V usage is TRBV6-1 and J usage is TRBJ2-3; unclear D gene. The germline V gene encodes CDR1 MNHNS and CDR2 SASEGT. The CDR3 loop spans 14 amino acids. V was trimmed by 6 bases and J by 1 base, leaving 11 bases between them. CDR3 amino acids: CASRAVVGTDTQYF. In DNA, the CDR3 is TGTGCCAGCAGGGCCGTGGTGGGCACAGATACGCAGTATTTT.

This sequence joins TRBV7-6 and TRBJ2-3; D is unresolved. V dropped 2 bases and J dropped 5 bases, with 5 bases sitting between them. Germline CDR1 and CDR2: SGHVS and FNYEAQ. The CDR3 loop spans 12 amino acids. The CDR3 DNA reads as TGTGCCAGCAGCTTAAAAGGAGATACGCAGTATTTT. The encoded protein is CASSLKGDTQYF.

The chain is built from TRBV27 and TRBJ2-5; D might be TRBD2 (6 bases). V shed 5 bases and J shed 7 bases, with 29 bases lying between them. This CDR3 is 18 amino acids long. Per germline, CDR1 MNHEY and CDR2 SMNVEV (reference sequence). The CDR3 DNA reads TGTGCCAGCAGTCTAGAGGCTACTAGGGCGGGAACTAGGATGACCCAGTACTTC. Translated, it gives CASSLEATRAGTRMTQYF.

The chain uses TRBV6-6 and TRBJ1-2; 10 bases fit TRBD1. The CDR3 has 15 amino acids. With V trimmed by 2 bases and J by 8 bases, 8 bases remained unmatched. The V gene's germline CDR1 is MNHNY and CDR2 SVGAGI (reference sequence). As DNA, the CDR3 is TGTGCCAGCAGTTACCCGGGACAGGGGACTCGAGGCTACACCTTC. This encodes CASSYPGQGTRGYTF.

The chain is built from TRBV11-2 and TRBJ2-7; D is uncertain. Trimming shortened V by 1 base and J by 2 bases, and 9 bases separated the two germline ends. The CDR3 is 14 residues long. CDR1 is SGHAT and CDR2 is FQNNGV in the germline V gene. The CDR3 protein is CASSLVWGTYEQYF. The CDR3 nucleotides read TGTGCCAGCAGCTTAGTGTGGGGTACCTACGAGCAGTACTTC.

The chain recombines TRBV9 with TRBJ1-2; D remains ambiguous. Trimming cost V 4 bases and J 4 bases, with 14 bases left between them. The CDR3 consists of 14 residues. Germline V gene data show CDR1 as SGDLS and CDR2 as YYNGEE. The CDR3 loop is CASSQVRGSYGYTF. Written as DNA, the CDR3 is TGTGCCAGCAGCCAGGTTCGGGGATCCTATGGCTACACCTTC.

The chain carries TRBV28 and TRBJ2-1; 13 positions agree with TRBD2. The CDR3 loop spans 15 amino acids. Germline V gives CDR1 MDHEN, CDR2 SYDVKM. V trimming: 6 bases; J trimming: 9 bases; junction bases outside the gene matches: 8. CDR3 in amino acids: CASSYSLAGGAEQFF. The DNA for the CDR3 is TGTGCCAGCAGCTACTCACTAGCGGGAGGGGCTGAGCAGTTCTTC.

The CDR3 spells CASSESPRGLEAFF. CDR3 in DNA: TGTGCCAGCAGTGAATCCCCCCGGGGACTTGAAGCTTTCTTT. The chain recombines TRBV6-1 with TRBJ1-1, with D perhaps TRBD1 (5 bases). V was clipped by 2 bases and J by 7 bases, with 14 bases between them. The CDR3 is made up of 14 amino acids. Germline assignment: CDR1 MNHNS and CDR2 SASEGT.

The V and J genes are TRBV11-2 and TRBJ2-7; D is ambiguous. From germline, CDR1 is SGHAT and CDR2 FQNNGV. This CDR3 has 13 residues. Trimming stripped 1 base from V and 5 bases from J, with 9 bases between. The CDR3: CASSLGRLDEQYF. The CDR3 nucleotides read TGTGCCAGCAGCTTAGGTAGATTGGACGAGCAGTACTTC.

V gene TRBV5-4 combines with J gene TRBJ2-5, with D perhaps matching TRBD1 (5 bases). The CDR3 loop spans 13 amino acids. V lost 0 bases, J lost 7 bases, and 10 bases lay in between. The germline V gene has CDR1 SGHNT and CDR2 YYREEE (reference sequence). The CDR3 sequence is CASSLEGLGTQYF. Here the CDR3 DNA reads TGTGCCAGCAGCTTGGAGGGGCTTGGGACCCAGTACTTC.

J is TRBJ2-7 and V is TRBV30; D is unresolved. The V end lost 1 base, the J end lost 3 bases, and 10 bases lay between the germline ends. The germline CDR1 and CDR2 sequences are GTSNPN and SVGIG (reference sequence). The CDR3 contains 13 residues. The CDR3 here is CAWSGLAGYEQYF. The CDR3 DNA reads as TGTGCCTGGAGTGGCTTGGCAGGCTACGAGCAGTACTTC.

The chain combines TRBV7-8 with TRBJ1-1; no clear D. Trimming left V 7 bases short and J 1 base short, with 16 bases between. The CDR3 covers 15 residues. CDR1 is SGHVS and CDR2 is FQNEAQ in the germline V gene. The CDR3 bases are TGTGCCAGCACCGAAAAGGTTGTACAGAACACTGAAGCTTTCTTT. Translating it yields CASTEKVVQNTEAFF.

The chain links TRBV5-4 to TRBJ2-5; TRBD2 aligns across 10 bases. This CDR3 region has 15 residues. V lost 4 bases and J lost 5; bases outside the gene matches: 8. Germline lookup yields CDR1 SGHNT and CDR2 YYREEE (reference sequence). CDR3 residues: CASSTVAGGDETQYF. In DNA form, the CDR3 reads TGTGCCAGCAGCACGGTAGCGGGAGGCGACGAGACCCAGTACTTC. Complete variable domain (other parts from reference TRBV5-4 and TRBJ2-5): ETGVTQSPTHLIKTRGQQVTLRCSSQSGHNTVSWYQQALGQGPQFIFQYYREEENGRGNFPPRFSGLQFPNYSSELNVNALELDDSALYLCASSTVAGGDETQYFGPGTRLLVL.

The V gene is TRBV11-2, the J gene TRBJ1-3; 10 bases map to TRBD1. V shed 6 bases and J 0 bases; nucleotides not matched to a gene: 5. Germline V gives CDR1 SGHAT, CDR2 FQNNGV. CDR3 length: 16 residues. DNA for the CDR3: TGTGCCAGCAGACGGACAGGGGGACTCTCTGGAAACACCATATATTTT. Encoded protein: CASRRTGGLSGNTIYF.

V gene TRBV28 combines with J gene TRBJ1-2, with D possibly matching TRBD1 (6 bases). CDR1 MDHEN and CDR2 SYDVKM come from the germline V gene. The CDR3 spans 15 residues. V lost 5 bases and J lost 3, with 16 bases in between. Here the CDR3 DNA reads TGTGCCAGCAGTCCTGGGGACAAGGGATACTATGGCTACACCTTC. Protein: CASSPGDKGYYGYTF.

The chain recombines TRBV2 with TRBJ1-1; tentative D call: TRBD1 (5 bases). V was shortened by 7 bases and J by 5 bases, with 14 bases between the two germline ends. The CDR3 is 13 amino acids. In germline, CDR1 is SNHLY, CDR2 FYNNEI. The CDR3 here is CASKEIQVTEAFF. The CDR3 bases are TGTGCCAGCAAAGAGATACAGGTAACTGAAGCTTTCTTT.